The following is a T cell receptor beta chain sequence with its context. This CDR3 has 18 amino acids. Germline values: CDR1 MNHEY, CDR2 SMNVEV (reference sequence). V lost 5 bases to trimming and J lost 0 bases; unmatched junction nucleotides: 15. Assay used: immunoSEQ multiplex PCR; TCRdb lists only in-frame clones, some missing. The sample has roughly 100,000 clones, 75% to 90% seen once. These data originate in a study of blood T cell repertoires in COVID-19. Study-wide background: Acute-phase and convalescent COVID-19 samples originated in the United States, Italy and Spain.

The source material was peripheral blood. The clonotype was recovered from a woman older than 75 with acute or convalescent COVID-19. The chain employs TRBV27 and TRBJ2-7, with TRBD1 matching over 8 bases. CDR3 in amino acids: CASSALGQGKGHSYEQYF. In DNA, the CDR3 is TGTGCCAGCAGTGCCTTAGGACAGGGAAAAGGTCACTCCTACGAGCAGTACTTC.